Listed below are T cell receptor beta chains from one sample, sequenced in a study of blood T cell repertoires in COVID-19. TCRdb's copy holds only in-frame clones and misses some; the assay was immunoSEQ multiplex PCR. The sample has approximately 280,000 clones, around 85% seen once. Sample: peripheral blood. These receptor sequences come from an older woman with acute or convalescent COVID-19. CDR3s include the opening cysteine and the closing phenylalanine or tryptophan. The D gene is left open where the match is weak. Clone size is not always given. Where it is, it says once, few, many or a class for expanded clones.

clone size,V gene,J gene,D gene,CDR3 DNA,CDR3 protein
-,TRBV7-8,TRBJ2-7,TRBD1,TGTGCCAGCAGCTCGGTTGGACAGGGAAGAGAGCAGTACTTC,CASSSVGQGREQYF
-,TRBV18,TRBJ1-3,TRBD1,TGTGCCAGCTCTCTAACGGGACAGGCTGGAAACACCATATATTTT,CASSLTGQAGNTIYF
-,TRBV18,TRBJ1-3,-,TGTGCCAGCTCACCACAGGGGCCTCCTGGAAACACCATATATTTT,CASSPQGPPGNTIYF
few,TRBV28,TRBJ1-1,TRBD1,TGTGCCAGCAGTCCGAACCTGGGACAGCCTAGGGGAGAAGCTTTCTTT,CASSPNLGQPRGEAFF
-,TRBV3-1/TRBV3-2,TRBJ1-1,-,TGTGCCAGCAGCCAGAGTGAGGGATCGGTAGCTTTCTTT,CASSQSEGSVAFF
-,TRBV12-3/TRBV12-4,TRBJ2-3,TRBD2,TGTGCCAGCACCTCCAGCGGGGGGGGCCAGTATTTT,CASTSSGGGQYF
few,TRBV4-1,TRBJ1-1,-,TGCGCCAGCAGCCAAGAGAACAGGCAGGATTTTAACACTGAAGCTTTCTTT,CASSQENRQDFNTEAFF
-,TRBV19,TRBJ1-5,TRBD1,TGTGCCAGTAGTATATACAGGGGTTATCAGCCCCAGCATTTT,CASSIYRGYQPQHF
-,TRBV3-1/TRBV3-2,TRBJ1-1,-,TGTGCCAGCAGCCTGACAGACCTGAACACTGAAGCTTTCTTT,CASSLTDLNTEAFF
-,TRBV19,TRBJ2-3,-,TGTGCCGCTCGGGAGACAGCTTTCTTCACAGATACGCAGTATTTT,CAARETAFFTDTQYF